This T cell receptor (beta chain) derives from a study of T cell responses to AZD1222 COVID-19 vaccine. Generated by immunoSEQ multiplex PCR, the TCRdb table keeps only in-frame clones and is missing some. The data contain around 160,000 clones, roughly nine tenths of them seen just once; the ten biggest clones take up approximately 3.6%. Study-level points and caveats: Repertoires were collected only later (after the peak T cell response had occurred). A rise in Spike-specific TCR breadth and depth followed two AZD1222 doses. At 160-218 and 743-854, vaccine-associated CD4 TCRs were dominant, and they spanned spike. Targeting of unmutated variant regions was reportedly seen in nearly half of spike-specific TCRs.

Trimming left V 5 bases short and J 7 bases short, with 11 bases between. Germline V gene sequence: CDR1 MNHEY, CDR2 SMNVEV (reference sequence). The CDR3 covers 13 residues. Points on this clone: Its antigen is not identified.

The source material was peripheral blood, sampled 28 days after the second AZD1222 dose. The chain joins TRBV27 to TRBJ1-4, with D hard to call. This sequence originates from an adult who received the AZD1222 COVID-19 vaccine. The CDR3 reads CASSPQEGEKLFF. The DNA for the CDR3 is TGTGCCAGCAGTCCTCAAGAGGGTGAAAAACTGTTTTTT. The variable domain in full, completed from reference TRBV27 and TRBJ1-4, reads EAQVTQNPRYLITVTGKKLTVTCSQNMNHEYMSWYRQDPGLGLRQIYYSMNVEVTDKGDVPEGYKVSRKEKRNFPLILESPSPNQTSLYFCASSPQEGEKLFFGSGTQLSVL.